This T cell receptor beta chain was recovered during a study of CD8+ T cells in alopecia areata. The treatment denotes: oral pan-JAK inhibitor, 5-10 mg twice daily. Extracted from the samples, RNA was reverse transcribed into cDNA to serve as the sequencing template. Assay: immunoSEQ multiplex PCR; the TCRdb copy retains only in-frame clones and omits some. The repertoire holds about 180,000 clones, about 48% seen once, with about 10% in the top ten. The starting material was CD8+ T cells sorted from blood, obtained at week 24, from a patient treated with tofacitinib. This receptor was obtained from a human donor with alopecia areata.

CDR3 bases: TGTGCCAGCAGCTCAAAAGGGAGACCTAATGAAAAACTGTTTTTT. Translation: CASSSKGRPNEKLFF. This sequence joins TRBV11-2 and TRBJ1-4; D gene ambiguous. The germline CDR1 and CDR2 sequences are SGHAT and FQNNGV. CDR3 size: 15 residues. V was shortened by 4 bases and J by 3 bases, with 12 bases between the two germline ends.